The 27 T cell receptor beta chains reported below all come from one sample, sequenced in a study of blood T cell repertoires in COVID-19. Sequenced by immunoSEQ multiplex PCR; TCRdb stores in-frame clones only, minus some. The sample has around 220,000 clones; approximately 80% are singletons. The sequenced material came from peripheral blood. The receptors shown here come from a woman older than 75 with acute or convalescent COVID-19.

The sample holds one count of this clone. This rearrangement joins TRBV2 to TRBJ2-7; D gene ambiguous. CDR3 size: 15 residues. Trimming took off 1 base at V and 2 bases at J, with 12 bases between the two ends. Germline V gene data show CDR1 as SNHLY and CDR2 as FYNNEI. CDR3 residues: CASSEGPVSAYEQYF. DNA for the CDR3: TGTGCCAGCAGTGAAGGGCCAGTAAGCGCCTACGAGCAGTACTTC.

The DNA for the CDR3 is TGTGCCAGTAGTCTCCCCAGGGGGAACACTGAAGCTTTCTTT. Translation gives CASSLPRGNTEAFF. The chain couples TRBV19 to TRBJ1-1; tentatively, D is TRBD1 (6 bases). Germline V gene lookup returns CDR1 LNHDA and CDR2 SQIVND (reference sequence). V was cut by 5 bases and J by 1 base, with 11 bases left in between. This CDR3 contains 14 residues.

About this clone: At the DNA level, this CDR3 is encoded by other sequences in the same sample as well. The V call is TRBV12-3 or TRBV12-4, the J call TRBJ1-2; D might be TRBD1 (5 bases). CDR3 length: 12 amino acids. The ends were cut back, 5 bases at V and 4 bases at J, with 8 bases in the middle. The CDR3 DNA reads TGTGCCAGCAGTCGCGACAGCTATGGCTACACCTTC. Amino acid sequence: CASSRDSYGYTF.

The V call is TRBV7-9, the J call TRBJ1-1, with a tentative D call TRBD1 (6 bases). The CDR3 length is 12 residues. In germline, CDR1 is SEHNR, CDR2 FQNEAQ (reference sequence). The V end lost 3 bases, the J end lost 11 bases, and 13 bases lay between the germline ends. CDR3 bases: TGTGCCAGCAGCTTCACGGACAGAGAGGCTTTCTTT. Translating gives CASSFTDREAFF.

This chain uses TRBV15 with TRBJ2-5; D ambiguous. The CDR3 is 14 amino acids. Germline assignment: CDR1 LNHNV and CDR2 YYDKDF (reference sequence). The V end lost 3 bases, the J end lost 4 bases, and 12 bases lay between the germline ends. CDR3 nucleotide sequence: TGTGCCACCAGCAGGCTCGGGTTCGCAGAGACCCAGTACTTC. Residues: CATSRLGFAETQYF.

CDR3 loop: CASNRGQGSGYTF. In nucleotides, the CDR3 is TGTGCCAGCAACCGGGGACAGGGAAGTGGCTACACCTTC. The J gene is TRBJ1-2, the V gene TRBV6-5; 9 nucleotides match TRBD1. Trimming removed 7 bases from V and 7 bases from J; junction bases left unmatched: 7. The CDR3 runs 13 residues. Germline V gene sequence: CDR1 MNHEY, CDR2 SVGAGI.

The J gene is TRBJ2-3, the V gene TRBV30; 10 nucleotides match TRBD2. The V gene's germline CDR1 is GTSNPN and CDR2 SVGIG (reference sequence). Trimming removed 0 bases from V and 2 bases from J; junction bases left unmatched: 2. The CDR3 length is 15 residues. In DNA, the CDR3 is TGTGCCTGGAGTGTACTAGCGGGGTACACAGATACGCAGTATTTT. It is translated as CAWSVLAGYTDTQYF.

The chain joins TRBV12-3 or TRBV12-4 to TRBJ2-7; D remains ambiguous. Deletions cut 5 bases from V and 4 bases from J, with 9 bases between. The CDR3 sequence is 12 residues long. The CDR3 region has the DNA TGTGCCAGCAGTCACCGTGAGTACGAGCAGTACTTC. Amino acids: CASSHREYEQYF.

The chain uses TRBV6-2 or TRBV6-3 and TRBJ1-1; D perhaps matches TRBD1 (5 bases). The CDR3 loop spans 14 amino acids. Germline CDR1 is MNHEY and CDR2 is SVGEGT. The ends were cut back, 6 bases at V and 6 bases at J, with 17 bases in the middle. CDR3 coding DNA: TGTGCCAGCAGCCGAATGGGAGGGGCCGCTGAAGCTTTCTTT. It is translated as CASSRMGGAAEAFF.

The chain couples TRBV4-1 to TRBJ2-1, with 9 bases identical to TRBD2. This CDR3 has 16 residues. J gave up 8 bases and V 0 bases, and 8 bases lay outside the gene matches. The germline V gene has CDR1 MGHRA and CDR2 YSYEKL. Here the CDR3 reads CASSQDRGLAGYEQFF. CDR3 DNA: TGCGCCAGCAGCCAAGATCGGGGGCTAGCGGGGTATGAGCAGTTCTTC.

The rearrangement uses TRBV7-3 and TRBJ2-2, with D tentatively TRBD2 (5 bases). The V gene's germline CDR1 is SGHTA and CDR2 FQGTGA. There are 15 residues in the CDR3. Trimming pared 3 bases from V and 4 bases from J, leaving 12 bases between. The CDR3: CASSFGVLSTGELFF. The CDR3 nucleotides read TGTGCCAGCAGCTTCGGGGTCCTCAGCACCGGGGAGCTGTTTTTT.

The genes are TRBV3-1 (or the pseudogene TRBV3-2) and TRBJ2-1; 10 bases fit TRBD2. The V and J ends lost 4 bases and 4 bases, in that order; junction bases with no gene match: 7. Germline-derived CDR1 and CDR2 are LGHDT and YNNKEL (reference sequence). CDR3 size: 16 residues. The CDR3 reads CASSPPPAGGYNEQFF. CDR3 DNA: TGTGCCAGCAGCCCCCCCCCAGCGGGGGGGTACAATGAGCAGTTCTTC.

V usage is TRBV7-2 and J usage is TRBJ1-1; D ambiguous. Trimming removed 1 base from V and 1 base from J, with 7 bases in between. Per the germline V gene, CDR1 is SGHTA and CDR2 is FQGNSA. The CDR3 consists of 14 residues. The CDR3 reads CASSLVSKNTEAFF. The CDR3 DNA reads TGTGCCAGCAGCTTAGTAAGCAAGAACACTGAAGCTTTCTTT.

This clone was counted a few times. The genes are TRBV30 and TRBJ2-2; 7 bases match TRBD1. The V segment lost 5 bases and the J segment 6 bases; nucleotides outside the gene matches: 3. Germline V gene lookup returns CDR1 GTSNPN and CDR2 SVGIG (reference sequence). The CDR3 loop spans 12 amino acids. In DNA form, the CDR3 reads TGTGCCTGGGCCACAGGGGCCGGGGAGCTGTTTTTT. Amino acids: CAWATGAGELFF.

The CDR3 nucleotides read TGTGCCAGCAGGCCCGCAACAGGGGGCGCTGCCAAAAACATTCAGTACTTC. As protein: CASRPATGGAAKNIQYF. The chain uses TRBV11-3 and TRBJ2-4, with TRBD1 matching 9 bases. Germline assignment: CDR1 SGHNT and CDR2 YENEEA. The ends lost 6 bases at V and 1 base at J; junction bases unmatched: 10. The CDR3 spans 17 residues.

This clone was observed a few times. This chain links TRBV23-1 with TRBJ1-1, with D possibly being TRBD1 (6 bases). TRBV23-1 has ORF status, its function being uncertain. This CDR3 comprises 14 residues. The V end was cut by 3 bases, the J end by 2 bases, with 10 bases between. The CDR3 protein is CASSQPGGNTEAFF. In DNA, the CDR3 is TGCGCCAGCAGTCAGCCGGGGGGCAACACTGAAGCTTTCTTT.

The J gene is TRBJ1-2, the V gene TRBV3-1 (or the pseudogene TRBV3-2); TRBD1 might be the D (5 bases). With 3 bases removed from V and 5 bases from J, the gap between germline ends came to 19 bases. Germline V gene sequence: CDR1 LGHDT, CDR2 YNNKEL (reference sequence). The CDR3 runs to 16 residues. CDR3 nucleotide sequence: TGTGCCAGCAGCCACGGGATACTCGGGAGGGGTTATGGCTACACCTTC. Translating it yields CASSHGILGRGYGYTF.

The rearrangement links TRBV29-1 to TRBJ2-7, with D unclear. The CDR3 runs 11 residues. Trimming removed 7 bases at V and 7 bases at J, with 14 bases between. CDR1 and CDR2 (germline): SQVTM, ANQGSEA. CDR3 coding DNA: TGCAGCGGTTCTGCGGTTGGTGAGCAGTACTTC. This encodes CSGSAVGEQYF.

The genes are TRBV9 and TRBJ1-3, with a tentative D call TRBD1 (6 bases). V was cut by 3 bases and J by 2 bases, with 15 bases left in between. Germline lookup yields CDR1 SGDLS and CDR2 YYNGEE. This CDR3 spans 16 amino acids. CDR3 loop: CASSASGGLTGNTIYF. The CDR3 bases are TGTGCCAGCAGCGCCAGTGGGGGCCTCACTGGAAACACCATATATTTT.

CDR3 residues: CASSLTLPVGTDTQYF. CDR3 in DNA: TGTGCCAGCAGTTTAACTTTACCCGTTGGCACAGATACGCAGTATTTT. V usage is TRBV27 and J usage is TRBJ2-3; D remains unclear. CDR1 and CDR2 (germline): MNHEY, SMNVEV (reference sequence). The CDR3 contains 16 residues. Trimming cost V 2 bases and J 1 base, with 13 bases left between them.

CDR3 residues: CASSVLAGAAQETQYF. The CDR3 bases are TGTGCCAGCAGCGTACTAGCGGGGGCCGCCCAGGAGACCCAGTACTTC. This chain joins TRBV6-4 and TRBJ2-5, with 11 bases matching TRBD2. After removal of 6 bases from V and 5 bases from J, the junction contained 11 bases not matched to a gene. This CDR3 is 16 amino acids long. The V gene's germline CDR1 is MRHNA and CDR2 SNTAGT.

J is TRBJ1-5 and V is TRBV6-2 or TRBV6-3, with D possibly TRBD1 on 5 matching bases. V lost 6 bases and J lost 6, with 12 bases in between. Germline V gives CDR1 MNHEY, CDR2 SVGEGT. The CDR3 sequence is 13 residues long. This CDR3 reads CASSSDSVQPQHF. The CDR3 DNA is TGTGCCAGCAGCTCAGACAGCGTTCAGCCCCAGCATTTT.

The V and J genes are TRBV24-1 and TRBJ1-6; weak D call: TRBD1 (6 bases). Trimming shortened V by 8 bases and J by 7 bases, and 14 bases separated the two germline ends. There are 14 residues in the CDR3. Germline V lookup: CDR1 KGHDR, CDR2 SFDVKD. DNA of the CDR3: TGTGCCACCATACTACAGGGTCACAATTCACCCCTCCACTTT. This encodes CATILQGHNSPLHF.

This clone was detected many times. The rearrangement joins TRBV11-2 to TRBJ2-7, with TRBD2 as a possible D gene (6 bases). Germline V gene sequence: CDR1 SGHAT, CDR2 FQNNGV. The CDR3 covers 11 residues. The V and J ends lost 3 bases and 9 bases respectively, with 9 bases between them. As DNA, the CDR3 is TGTGCCAGCAGCTTTAGCGGCGTGCAGTACTTC. It encodes CASSFSGVQYF. The full variable domain, completed using reference TRBV11-2 and TRBJ2-7, is EAGVAQSPRYKIIEKRQSVAFWCNPISGHATLYWYQQILGQGPKLLIQFQNNGVVDDSQLPKDRFSAERLKGVDSTLKIQPAKLEDSAVYLCASSFSGVQYFGPGTRLTVT.

V and J are TRBV2 and TRBJ1-1; D is unclear. V shed 4 bases and J shed 3 bases, with 9 bases lying between them. The length of the CDR3 is 13 residues. CDR1 is SNHLY, CDR2 FYNNEI, per germline. CDR3 sequence (DNA): TGTGCCAGCAGTGTAACAGCCTACACTGAAGCTTTCTTT. Amino acid sequence: CASSVTAYTEAFF.

The rearrangement joins TRBV4-3 to TRBJ1-1, with no clear D. This CDR3 is built from 14 residues. CDR1 is LGHNA and CDR2 is YSLEER in the germline V gene. Trimming removed 0 bases at V and 1 base at J, with 6 bases between. CDR3 in amino acids: CASSQEYRNTEAFF. Here the CDR3 DNA reads TGCGCCAGCAGCCAAGAATACAGGAACACTGAAGCTTTCTTT.

The genes are TRBV7-9 and TRBJ1-6, with D uncertain. The V gene's germline CDR1 is SEHNR and CDR2 FQNEAQ (reference sequence). V lost 2 bases to trimming and J lost 8 bases, with 10 bases between them. The CDR3 has 14 residues. The CDR3 DNA follows: TGTGCCAGCAGCTTAACTACTCGAGATTCACCCCTCCACTTT. Protein: CASSLTTRDSPLHF.